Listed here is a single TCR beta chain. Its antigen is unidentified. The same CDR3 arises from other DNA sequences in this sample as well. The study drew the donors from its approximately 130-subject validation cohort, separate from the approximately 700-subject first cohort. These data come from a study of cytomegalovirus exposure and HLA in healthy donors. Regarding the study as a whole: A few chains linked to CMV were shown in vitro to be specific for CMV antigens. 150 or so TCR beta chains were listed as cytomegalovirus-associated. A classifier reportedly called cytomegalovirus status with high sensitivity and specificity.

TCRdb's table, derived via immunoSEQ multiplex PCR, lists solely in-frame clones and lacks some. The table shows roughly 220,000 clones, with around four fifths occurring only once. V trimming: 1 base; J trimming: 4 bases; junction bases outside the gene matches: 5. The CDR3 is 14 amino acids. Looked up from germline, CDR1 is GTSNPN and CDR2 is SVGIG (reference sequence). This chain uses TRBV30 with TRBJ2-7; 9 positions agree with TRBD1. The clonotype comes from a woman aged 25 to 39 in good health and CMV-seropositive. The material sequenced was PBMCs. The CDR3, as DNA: TGTGCCTGGAGTGCCGGGACAGGGTTGTACGAGCAGTACTTC. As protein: CAWSAGTGLYEQYF. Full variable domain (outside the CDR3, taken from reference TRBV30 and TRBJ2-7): SQTIHQWPATLVQPVGSPLSLECTVEGTSNPNLYWYRQAAGRGLQLLFYSVGIGQISSEVPQNLSASRPQDRQFILSSKKLLLSDSGFYLCAWSAGTGLYEQYFGPGTRLTVT.